This TCR beta chain comes out of a study of OX40 agonist ivuxolimab in advanced cancers. A word on this clone: Its target is unknown.

The CDR3 has 10 amino acids. Germline CDR1 and CDR2: GTSNPN and SVGIG (reference sequence). The ends were cut back, 7 bases at V and 7 bases at J, with 10 bases in the middle. Overall study results and limits: Compared with CD4+, CD8+ T cells on average had more expanded clones.

Clones were read by immunoSEQ multiplex PCR, and TCRdb kept only the in-frame ones, dropping some. The sample has about 79,000 clones, less than 95% seen once. The J gene is TRBJ1-1, the V gene TRBV30, with D unclear. This sequence originates from an adult with an advanced solid tumor such as melanoma, head and neck, liver or kidney cancer. Sequenced material: CD4+ or CD8+ T cells sorted from blood, taken in a trial of the OX40 agonist ivuxolimab. CDR3 in DNA: TGTGCCTCAGATTGGGGTGAAGCTTTCTTT. Translation gives CASDWGEAFF.